One T cell receptor beta chain is described in this entry. This receptor's antigen is unknown. Base qualities are not recorded, but no much larger clone differs from it by a single base. These data belong to a study of shared T cell receptors in the human thymus (dated by TCRdb to the early 2020s). Regarding the complete study: The study examined how the human thymus generates shared, self-reactive T-cell receptor alpha chains.

The protocol used for the library was the immunoSEQ multiplex PCR assay. In TCRdb, the immuneACCESS table is reduced to in-frame sequences with V and J assigned. These tables do not hold every clone; where another copy was compared, an unresolved V gene accounts for under half, and the others remain unexplained. This sample has about 660,000 clones in its table, and approximately 90% of those were observed once. The ten largest clones take up 0.0085% to 0.012% of the sample. The germline V gene sets CDR1 to LGHNA and CDR2 to YSLEER. Counted from cysteine to phenylalanine, this CDR3 has 17 amino acids. CDR3 DNA only is kept here, 51 bases in frame from base 1. Trimming removed 0 bases from V and 3 bases from J; the gene matches leave 5 bases unexplained. This sample also appeared in a second study, on human thymus T cells. The second study's paper adds: Immunologically healthy infants undergoing open corrective cardiac surgery for congenital heart defects in Finland were used as donors. The thymus tissue came from surgical resects taken out during corrective cardiac surgery. Both the thymic and the peripheral blood repertoires appeared to show biased V and J gene segment usage. According to the related research, thymic TCR repertoires were highly overlapping among unrelated individuals. TCR alpha and beta repertoires from roughly 8 infant thymus samples and a few related peripheral blood samples were characterized in the study. Donor ages ranging from about 7 to 250 days were recorded, and more than five male and a couple of female infants were included in the cohort. After being mechanically released from the tissue, thymocytes were kept at -70 degrees C in pellets of roughly 8.5-34 million cells. A QIAsymphony instrument was used to extract genomic DNA from the frozen cell pellets. The immunoSEQ multiplex PCR assay was used to amplify the TCRB and TCRAD loci from a standardized quantity of quality-controlled genomic DNA. The amplicons covered the V(D)J region and were long enough to include the CDR3 and to identify the V and J genes. The commercial immunoSEQ service was used to sequence amplicons on an Illumina platform. Primer bias and sequencing errors were corrected using previously described methods, and TCRAD and TCRB definitions followed the IMGT database. Analysis of the repertoires was done with immunoSEQ Analyzer 3.0 and VDJTools and included basic statistics, V/J segment usage, diversity estimates, rarefaction and pairwise overlap. Diversity was estimated with Chao1, ChaoE, Efron-Thisted, Shannon and inverse Simpson indices, and also on datasets down-sampled to the smallest sample. For repertoire overlap, CDR3 nucleotide sequence, V gene and J gene had to match strictly, and clustering was done by Jaccard-based multidimensional scaling. On average, roughly 810,000 unique TCRB clonotypes were obtained from thymus samples, compared with 70,000 to 90,000 from blood samples.

This sequence was found in a boy younger than two with a congenital heart defect. Donor details come from another sample of the same person, matched by shared clones. Material: thymocytes. The sequence links TRBV4-3 to TRBJ2-5; TRBD2 agrees with 12 junctional bases. Here the CDR3 is given as CASSQDTRLAGEETQYF. The nucleotides are TGCGCCAGCAGCCAAGATACTCGACTAGCGGGAGAAGAGACCCAGTACTTC.